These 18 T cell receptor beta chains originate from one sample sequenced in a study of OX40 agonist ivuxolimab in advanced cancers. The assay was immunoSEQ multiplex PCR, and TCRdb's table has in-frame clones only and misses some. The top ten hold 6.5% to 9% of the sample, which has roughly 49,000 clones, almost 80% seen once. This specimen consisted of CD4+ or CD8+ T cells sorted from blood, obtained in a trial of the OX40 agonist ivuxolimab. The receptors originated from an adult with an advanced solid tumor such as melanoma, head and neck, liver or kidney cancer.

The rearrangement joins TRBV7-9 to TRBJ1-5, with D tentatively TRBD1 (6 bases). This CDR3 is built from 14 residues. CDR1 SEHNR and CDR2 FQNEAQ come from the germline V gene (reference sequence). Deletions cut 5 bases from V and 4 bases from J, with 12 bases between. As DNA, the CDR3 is TGTGCCAGCAGCCCGGTCCAGGGGAATCAGCCCCAGCATTTT. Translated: CASSPVQGNQPQHF.

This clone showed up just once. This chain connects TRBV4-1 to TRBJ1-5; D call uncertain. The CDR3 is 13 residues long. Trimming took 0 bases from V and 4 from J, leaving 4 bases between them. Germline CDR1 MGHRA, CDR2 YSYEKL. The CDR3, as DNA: TGCGCCAGCAGCCAAGAGATAAATCAGCCCCAGCATTTT. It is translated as CASSQEINQPQHF.

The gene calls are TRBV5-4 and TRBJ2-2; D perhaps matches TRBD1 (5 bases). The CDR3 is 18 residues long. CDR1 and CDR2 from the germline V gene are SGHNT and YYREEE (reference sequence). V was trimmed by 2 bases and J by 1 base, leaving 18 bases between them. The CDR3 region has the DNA TGTGCCAGCAGCTTCGTTAGGGGTCGCCGTCAGAACACCGGGGAGCTGTTTTTT. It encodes CASSFVRGRRQNTGELFF.

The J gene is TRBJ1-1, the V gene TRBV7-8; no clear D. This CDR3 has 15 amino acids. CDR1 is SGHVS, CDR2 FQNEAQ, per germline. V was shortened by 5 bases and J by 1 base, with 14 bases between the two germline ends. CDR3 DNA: TGTGCCAGCAGCAAGCTCGAGGAGAGGAACACTGAAGCTTTCTTT. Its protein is CASSKLEERNTEAFF.

The CDR3 reads CASTGLAGDPMPQYF. CDR3 bases: TGTGCCAGCACCGGACTAGCGGGAGATCCTATGCCGCAGTATTTT. The chain joins TRBV6-5 to TRBJ2-3, with 13 bases that match TRBD2. CDR3 length: 15 residues. V gave up 7 bases and J gave up 10 bases; unmatched junction bases: 11. Germline assignment: CDR1 MNHEY and CDR2 SVGAGI.

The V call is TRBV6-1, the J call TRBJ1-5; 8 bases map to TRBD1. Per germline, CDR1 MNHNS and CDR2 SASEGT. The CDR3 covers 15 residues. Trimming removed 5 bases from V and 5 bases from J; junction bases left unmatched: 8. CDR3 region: CASSTHSGGHQPQHF. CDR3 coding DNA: TGTGCCAGCAGTACACACTCAGGGGGCCATCAGCCCCAGCATTTT.

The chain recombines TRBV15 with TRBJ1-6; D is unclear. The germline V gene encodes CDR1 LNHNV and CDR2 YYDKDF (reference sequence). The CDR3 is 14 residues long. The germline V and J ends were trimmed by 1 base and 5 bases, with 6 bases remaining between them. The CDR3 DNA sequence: TGTGCCACCAGCAGAGTTACGAATAATTCACCCCTCCACTTT. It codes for CATSRVTNNSPLHF.

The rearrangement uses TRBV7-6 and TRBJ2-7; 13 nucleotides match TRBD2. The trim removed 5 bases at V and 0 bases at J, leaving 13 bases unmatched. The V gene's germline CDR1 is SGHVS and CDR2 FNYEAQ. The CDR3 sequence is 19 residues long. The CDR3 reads CASSHRGKGTSGISYEQYF. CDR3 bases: TGTGCCAGCAGCCATAGGGGCAAGGGGACTAGCGGGATCTCCTACGAGCAGTACTTC.

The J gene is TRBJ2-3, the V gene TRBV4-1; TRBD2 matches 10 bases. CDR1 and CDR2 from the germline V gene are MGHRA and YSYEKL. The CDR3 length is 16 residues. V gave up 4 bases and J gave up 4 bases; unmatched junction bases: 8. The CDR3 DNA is TGCGCCAGCAGCCCCCGGGCTAGCGGGGGCGCAGATACGCAGTATTTT. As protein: CASSPRASGGADTQYF.

This CDR3 reads CASSSGVGRTQYF. The CDR3 region has the DNA TGTGCCAGCAGCTCCGGAGTCGGGAGAACCCAGTACTTC. The chain recombines TRBV7-8 with TRBJ2-5; D is possibly TRBD2 (6 bases). V lost 4 bases to trimming and J lost 8 bases, with 14 bases between them. The germline V gene encodes CDR1 SGHVS and CDR2 FQNEAQ. This CDR3 region has 13 residues.

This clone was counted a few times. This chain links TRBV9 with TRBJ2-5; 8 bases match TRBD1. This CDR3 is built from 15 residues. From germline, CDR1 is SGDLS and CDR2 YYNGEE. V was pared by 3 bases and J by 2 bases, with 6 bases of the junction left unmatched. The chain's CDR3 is CASSASGQGQETQYF. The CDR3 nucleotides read TGTGCCAGCAGCGCGTCAGGACAGGGTCAAGAGACCCAGTACTTC.

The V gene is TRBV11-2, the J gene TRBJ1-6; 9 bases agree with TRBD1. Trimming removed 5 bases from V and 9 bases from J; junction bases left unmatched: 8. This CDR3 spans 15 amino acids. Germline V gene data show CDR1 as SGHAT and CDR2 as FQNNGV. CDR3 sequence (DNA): TGTGCCAGCAGCCTTAGACAGGGGGAACTTTCACCCCTCCACTTT. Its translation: CASSLRQGELSPLHF.

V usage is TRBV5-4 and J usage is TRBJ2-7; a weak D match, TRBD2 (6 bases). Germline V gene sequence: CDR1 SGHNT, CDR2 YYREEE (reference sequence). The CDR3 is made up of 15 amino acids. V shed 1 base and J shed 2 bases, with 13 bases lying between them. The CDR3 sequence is CASSLTSPGAYEQYF. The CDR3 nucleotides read TGTGCCAGCAGCTTGACTAGCCCGGGGGCCTACGAGCAGTACTTC.

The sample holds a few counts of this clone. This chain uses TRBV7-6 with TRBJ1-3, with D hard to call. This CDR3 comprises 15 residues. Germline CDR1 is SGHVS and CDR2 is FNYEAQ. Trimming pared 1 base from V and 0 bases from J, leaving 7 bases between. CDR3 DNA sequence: TGTGCCAGCAGCTTAGGGCGGTCCTCTGGAAACACCATATATTTT. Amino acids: CASSLGRSSGNTIYF. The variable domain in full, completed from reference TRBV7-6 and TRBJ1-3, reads GAGVSQSPRYKVTKRGQDVALRCDPISGHVSLYWYRQALGQGPEFLTYFNYEAQQDKSGLPNDRFSAERPEGSISTLTIQRTEQRDSAMYRCASSLGRSSGNTIYFGEGSWLTVV.

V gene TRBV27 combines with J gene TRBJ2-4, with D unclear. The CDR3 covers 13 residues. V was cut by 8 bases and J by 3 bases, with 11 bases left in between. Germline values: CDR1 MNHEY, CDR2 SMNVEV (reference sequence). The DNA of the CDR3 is TGTGCCAGCCGGAGTATGGGCAAAAACATTCAGTACTTC. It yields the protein CASRSMGKNIQYF.

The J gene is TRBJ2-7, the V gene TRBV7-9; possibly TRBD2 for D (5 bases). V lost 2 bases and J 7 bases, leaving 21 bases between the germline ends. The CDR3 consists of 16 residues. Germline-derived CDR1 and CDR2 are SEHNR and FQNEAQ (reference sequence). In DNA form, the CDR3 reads TGTGCCAGCAGCTTAATTGGAGGCAGGACCCTAAGGGAGCAGTACTTC. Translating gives CASSLIGGRTLREQYF.

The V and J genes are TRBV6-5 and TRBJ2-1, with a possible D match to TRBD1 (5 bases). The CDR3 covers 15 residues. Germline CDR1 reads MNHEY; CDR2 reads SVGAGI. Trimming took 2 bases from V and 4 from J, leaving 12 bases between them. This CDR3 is CASSYQNTGYNEQFF. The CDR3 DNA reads TGTGCCAGCAGTTACCAAAACACAGGATACAATGAGCAGTTCTTC.

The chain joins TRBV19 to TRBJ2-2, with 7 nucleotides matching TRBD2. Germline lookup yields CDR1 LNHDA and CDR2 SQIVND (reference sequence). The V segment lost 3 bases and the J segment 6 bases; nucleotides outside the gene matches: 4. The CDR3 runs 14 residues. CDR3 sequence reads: CASSMGAGPGELFF. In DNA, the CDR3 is TGTGCCAGTAGTATGGGAGCGGGACCCGGGGAGCTGTTTTTT. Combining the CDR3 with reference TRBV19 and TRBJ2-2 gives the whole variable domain DGGITQSPKYLFRKEGQNVTLSCEQNLNHDAMYWYRQDPGQGLRLIYYSQIVNDFQKGDIAEGYSVSREKKESFPLTVTSAQKNPTAFYLCASSMGAGPGELFFGEGSRLTVL.